The entry below describes one T cell receptor beta chain. Its specificity is not known. The sample belongs to a study of T cell repertoires and HLA-DP antigens. Amplification used primers for 54 TRBV and 13 TRBJ segments. Pre-culture CD4+ samples were sequenced deeply, targeting around 200,000 T cell genomes. Method: immunoSEQ multiplex PCR; TCRdb's copy keeps in-frame clones and lacks some. Of about 120,000 clones in the sample, more than 85% were seen once. V was clipped by 0 bases and J by 10 bases, with 11 bases between them. The CDR3 has 14 amino acids. CDR1 and CDR2 (germline): SGHRS, YFSETQ. Purity of the untouched CD4+ T cells was approximately 98%.

The receptor was isolated from a woman aged 18-30 years in good health and CMV-seronegative. The sequencing input was CD4+ T cells from PBMCs. The chain joins TRBV5-1 to TRBJ1-6; a possible D gene is TRBD1 (5 bases). The CDR3: CASSLGDDLSPLHF. For the CDR3, the DNA is TGCGCCAGCAGCTTGGGGGACGATTTGTCACCCCTCCACTTT. Supplemented by reference TRBV5-1 and TRBJ1-6, the full variable domain reads KAGVTQTPRYLIKTRGQQVTLSCSPISGHRSVSWYQQTPGQGLQFLFEYFSETQRNKGNFPGRFSGRQFSNSRSEMNVSTLELGDSALYLCASSLGDDLSPLHFGNGTRLTVT.